This T cell receptor (beta chain) was recovered during a study of blood T cell repertoires in COVID-19. Study-level information: Nucleic acid was either cDNA or gDNA, and it came from T cells, B-cell-depleted T cells, or PBMCs.

The CDR3 loop spans 15 amino acids. CDR1 SGHVS and CDR2 FQNEAQ come from the germline V gene. V shed 5 bases and J shed 0 bases, with 14 bases lying between them. Assignment of participants to cohorts was predicated upon participant-reported clinical history. Assay: immunoSEQ multiplex PCR; the TCRdb copy retains only in-frame clones and omits some. Of about 210,000 clones listed, 81% were seen once; the top ten hold around 8.9%. The chain recombines TRBV7-8 with TRBJ2-7, with a tentative D call TRBD2 (6 bases). Sequenced sample: PBMCs or T cells enriched from blood (not recorded which). The clonotype originates from a woman aged 50 to 60 with acute COVID-19. CDR3 loop: CASSPPRESSYEQYF. In nucleotides, the CDR3 is TGTGCCAGCAGCCCACCTCGGGAGAGCTCCTACGAGCAGTACTTC. Looking up the rest from reference TRBV7-8 and TRBJ2-7 gives the full variable domain: GAGVSQSPRYKVAKRGQDVALRCDPISGHVSLFWYQQALGQGPEFLTYFQNEAQLDKSGLPSDRFFAERPEGSVSTLKIQRTQQEDSAVYLCASSPPRESSYEQYFGPGTRLTVT.